These 3 T cell receptor beta chains share one sample of origin, sequenced in a study of blood T cell repertoires in COVID-19. Generated by immunoSEQ multiplex PCR, the TCRdb table keeps only in-frame clones and is missing some. The sample carries 97,000 or so clones, 82% recorded once. The specimen sequenced was peripheral blood. These receptors were taken from a man between 70 and 80 years old with acute or convalescent COVID-19.

The rearrangement uses TRBV28 and TRBJ2-7; 9 bases align to TRBD1. This CDR3 has 15 amino acids. Germline V gene sequence: CDR1 MDHEN, CDR2 SYDVKM. V lost 5 bases to trimming and J lost 7 bases; unmatched junction nucleotides: 12. Written as DNA, the CDR3 is TGTGCCAGCAGTCCCCAAGGGACAGGGAGTATGGAGCAGTACTTC. Its protein product is CASSPQGTGSMEQYF. The whole variable domain, remainder taken from reference TRBV28 and TRBJ2-7, is DVKVTQSSRYLVKRTGEKVFLECVQDMDHENMFWYRQDPGLGLRLIYFSYDVKMKEKGDIPEGYSVSREKKERFSLILESASTNQTSMYLCASSPQGTGSMEQYFGPGTRLTVT.

This rearrangement joins TRBV5-4 to TRBJ2-3; 9 bases align to TRBD2. V was pared by 4 bases and J by 7 bases, with 13 bases of the junction left unmatched. Per the germline V gene, CDR1 is SGHNT and CDR2 is YYREEE (reference sequence). The CDR3 is 16 amino acids. The DNA of the CDR3 is TGTGCCAGCAGCCTACCCGGCGGGGGGGCCGTTAATACGCAGTATTTT. It specifies CASSLPGGGAVNTQYF.

A single count supports this clone. This chain links TRBV4-1 with TRBJ1-3, with a possible D match to TRBD1 (6 bases). The CDR3 has 15 amino acids. The V gene's germline CDR1 is MGHRA and CDR2 YSYEKL. The ends were cut back, 0 bases at V and 8 bases at J, with 14 bases in the middle. CDR3 nucleotide sequence: TGCGCCAGCAGCCAAGAGATCGGGGGGGCCGACACCATATATTTT. Translating gives CASSQEIGGADTIYF.